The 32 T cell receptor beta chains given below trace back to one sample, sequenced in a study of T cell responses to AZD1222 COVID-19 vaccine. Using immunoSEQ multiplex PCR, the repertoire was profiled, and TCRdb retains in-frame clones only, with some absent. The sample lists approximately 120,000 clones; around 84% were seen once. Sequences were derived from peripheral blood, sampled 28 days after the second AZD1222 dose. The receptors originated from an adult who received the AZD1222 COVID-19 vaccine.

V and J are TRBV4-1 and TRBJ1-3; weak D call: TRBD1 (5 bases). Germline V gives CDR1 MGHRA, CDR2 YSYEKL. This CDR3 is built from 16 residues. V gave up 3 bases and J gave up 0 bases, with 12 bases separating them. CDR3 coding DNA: TGCGCCAGCAGCCATCCGGGACGGAGCTCTGGAAACACCATATATTTT. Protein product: CASSHPGRSSGNTIYF.

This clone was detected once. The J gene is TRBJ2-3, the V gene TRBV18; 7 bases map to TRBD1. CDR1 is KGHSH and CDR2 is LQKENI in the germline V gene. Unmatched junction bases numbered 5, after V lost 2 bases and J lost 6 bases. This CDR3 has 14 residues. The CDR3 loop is CASSPRGRRDTQYF. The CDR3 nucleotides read TGTGCCAGCTCACCAAGGGGGCGCCGGGATACGCAGTATTTT. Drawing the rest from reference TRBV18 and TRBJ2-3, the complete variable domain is NAGVMQNPRHLVRRRGQEARLRCSPMKGHSHVYWYRQLPEEGLKFMVYLQKENIIDESGMPKERFSAEFPKEGPSILRIQQVVRGDSAAYFCASSPRGRRDTQYFGPGTRLTVL.

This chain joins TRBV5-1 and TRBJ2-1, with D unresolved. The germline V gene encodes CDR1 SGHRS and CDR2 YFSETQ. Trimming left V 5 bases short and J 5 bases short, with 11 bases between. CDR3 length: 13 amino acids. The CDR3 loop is CASRERVDNEQFF. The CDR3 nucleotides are TGCGCCAGCAGGGAGAGAGTAGACAATGAGCAGTTCTTC. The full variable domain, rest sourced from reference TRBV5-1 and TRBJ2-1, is KAGVTQTPRYLIKTRGQQVTLSCSPISGHRSVSWYQQTPGQGLQFLFEYFSETQRNKGNFPGRFSGRQFSNSRSEMNVSTLELGDSALYLCASRERVDNEQFFGPGTRLTVL.

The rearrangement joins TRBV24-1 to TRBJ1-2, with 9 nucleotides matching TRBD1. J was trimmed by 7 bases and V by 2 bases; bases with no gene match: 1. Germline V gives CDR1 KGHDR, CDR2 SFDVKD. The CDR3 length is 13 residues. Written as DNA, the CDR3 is TGTGCCACCAGTGATTCGGGACAGGGTGGCTACACCTTC. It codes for CATSDSGQGGYTF.

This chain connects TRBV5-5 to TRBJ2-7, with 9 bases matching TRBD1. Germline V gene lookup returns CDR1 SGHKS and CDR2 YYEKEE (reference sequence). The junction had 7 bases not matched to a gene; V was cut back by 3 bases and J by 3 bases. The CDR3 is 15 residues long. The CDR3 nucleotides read TGTGCCAGCAGCTCCGGGACAGGGAACTACTACGAGCAGTACTTC. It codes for CASSSGTGNYYEQYF.

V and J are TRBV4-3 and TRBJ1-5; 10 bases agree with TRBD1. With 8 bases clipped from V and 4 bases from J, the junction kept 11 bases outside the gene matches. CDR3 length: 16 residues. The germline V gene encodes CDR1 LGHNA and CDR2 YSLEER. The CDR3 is CASPLETGGENQPQHF. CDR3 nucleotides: TGCGCCAGCCCCTTGGAGACAGGGGGCGAAAATCAGCCCCAGCATTTT.

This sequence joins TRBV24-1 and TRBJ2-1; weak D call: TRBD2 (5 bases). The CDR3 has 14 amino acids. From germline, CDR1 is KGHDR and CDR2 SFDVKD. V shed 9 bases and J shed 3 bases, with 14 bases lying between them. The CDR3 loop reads CATSRVGGYNEQFF. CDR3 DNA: TGTGCCACCTCGAGGGTGGGTGGCTACAATGAGCAGTTCTTC.

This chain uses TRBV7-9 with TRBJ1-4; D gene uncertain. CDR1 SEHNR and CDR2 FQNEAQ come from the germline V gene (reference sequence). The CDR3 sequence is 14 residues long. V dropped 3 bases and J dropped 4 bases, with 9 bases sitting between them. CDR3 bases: TGTGCCAGCAGCTTCACACCGAGTAATGAAAAACTGTTTTTT. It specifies CASSFTPSNEKLFF.

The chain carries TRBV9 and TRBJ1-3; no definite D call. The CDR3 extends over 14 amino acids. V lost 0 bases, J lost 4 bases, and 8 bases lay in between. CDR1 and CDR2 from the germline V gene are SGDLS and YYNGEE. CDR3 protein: CASSVDPGGNTIYF. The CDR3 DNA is TGTGCCAGCAGCGTAGACCCTGGAGGAAACACCATATATTTT.

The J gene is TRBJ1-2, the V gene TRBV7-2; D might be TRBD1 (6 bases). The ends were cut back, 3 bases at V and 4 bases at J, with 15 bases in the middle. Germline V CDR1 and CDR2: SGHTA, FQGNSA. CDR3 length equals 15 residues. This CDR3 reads CASSLKSQGGYGYTF. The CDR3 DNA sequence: TGTGCCAGCAGCTTGAAGTCACAGGGAGGCTATGGCTACACCTTC.

The CDR3 spells CASSEGGRGHQYF. The CDR3 nucleotides are TGTGCCAGTAGTGAGGGGGGCAGGGGGCATCAGTACTTC. The rearrangement uses TRBV19 and TRBJ2-7; 8 bases map to TRBD1. With 5 bases clipped from V and 10 bases from J, the junction kept 10 bases outside the gene matches. CDR1 is LNHDA and CDR2 is SQIVND in the germline V gene (reference sequence). The CDR3 is 13 residues long.

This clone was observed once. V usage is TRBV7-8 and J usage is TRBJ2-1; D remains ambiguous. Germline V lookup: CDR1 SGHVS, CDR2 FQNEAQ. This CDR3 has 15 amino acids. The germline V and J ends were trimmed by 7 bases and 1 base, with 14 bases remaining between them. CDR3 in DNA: TGTGCCAGCACGGTAACGAGCGCTTCCTACAATGAGCAGTTCTTC. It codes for CASTVTSASYNEQFF. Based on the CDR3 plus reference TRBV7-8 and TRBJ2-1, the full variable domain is GAGVSQSPRYKVAKRGQDVALRCDPISGHVSLFWYQQALGQGPEFLTYFQNEAQLDKSGLPSDRFFAERPEGSVSTLKIQRTQQEDSAVYLCASTVTSASYNEQFFGPGTRLTVL.

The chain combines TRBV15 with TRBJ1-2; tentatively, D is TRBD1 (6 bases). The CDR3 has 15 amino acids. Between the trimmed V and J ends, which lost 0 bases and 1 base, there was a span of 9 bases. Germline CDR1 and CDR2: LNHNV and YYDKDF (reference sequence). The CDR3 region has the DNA TGTGCCACCAGCAGAGACAGGGGTCTTAACTATGGCTACACCTTC. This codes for CATSRDRGLNYGYTF.

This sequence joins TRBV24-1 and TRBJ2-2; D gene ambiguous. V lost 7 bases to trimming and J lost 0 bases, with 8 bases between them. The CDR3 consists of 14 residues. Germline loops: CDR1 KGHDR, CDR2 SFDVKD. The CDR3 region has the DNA TGTGCCACCAGGGCAGACGCGAACACCGGGGAGCTGTTTTTT. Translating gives CATRADANTGELFF.

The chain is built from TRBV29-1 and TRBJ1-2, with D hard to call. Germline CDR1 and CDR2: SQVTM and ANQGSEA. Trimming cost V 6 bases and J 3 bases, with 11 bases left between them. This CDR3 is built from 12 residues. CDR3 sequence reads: CSVVVVDYGYTF. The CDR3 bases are TGCAGCGTCGTAGTGGTTGACTATGGCTACACCTTC.

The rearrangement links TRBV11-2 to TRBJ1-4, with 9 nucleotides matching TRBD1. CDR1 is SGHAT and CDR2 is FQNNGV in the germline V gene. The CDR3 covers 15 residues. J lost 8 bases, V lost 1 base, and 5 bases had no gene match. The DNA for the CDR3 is TGTGCCAGCAGCTTAGGGGACAGGGATAGCGAAAAACTGTTTTTT. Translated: CASSLGDRDSEKLFF.

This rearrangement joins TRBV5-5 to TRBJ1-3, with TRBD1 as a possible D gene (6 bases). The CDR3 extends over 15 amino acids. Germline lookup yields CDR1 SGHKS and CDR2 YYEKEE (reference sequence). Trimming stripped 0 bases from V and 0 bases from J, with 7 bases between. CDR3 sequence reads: CASSLEDSSGNTIYF. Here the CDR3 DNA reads TGTGCCAGCAGCTTGGAGGACAGCTCTGGAAACACCATATATTTT.

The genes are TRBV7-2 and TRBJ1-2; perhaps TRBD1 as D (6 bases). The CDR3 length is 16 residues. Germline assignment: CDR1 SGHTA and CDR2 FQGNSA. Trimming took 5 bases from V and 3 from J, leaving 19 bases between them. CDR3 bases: TGTGCCAGCAGCCCGCTAGGAGGGGGGCGCGACTATGGCTACACCTTC. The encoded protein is CASSPLGGGRDYGYTF. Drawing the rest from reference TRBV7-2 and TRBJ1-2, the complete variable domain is GAGVSQSPSNKVTEKGKDVELRCDPISGHTALYWYRQSLGQGLEFLIYFQGNSAPDKSGLPSDRFSAERTGGSVSTLTIQRTQQEDSAVYLCASSPLGGGRDYGYTFGSGTRLTVV.

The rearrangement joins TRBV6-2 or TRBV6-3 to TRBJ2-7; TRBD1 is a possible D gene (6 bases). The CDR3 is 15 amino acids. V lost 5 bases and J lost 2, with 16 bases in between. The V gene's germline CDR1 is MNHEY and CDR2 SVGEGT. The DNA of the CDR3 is TGTGCCAGCAGTCGTTCCGGGACAAAGGCCTACGAGCAGTACTTC. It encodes CASSRSGTKAYEQYF.

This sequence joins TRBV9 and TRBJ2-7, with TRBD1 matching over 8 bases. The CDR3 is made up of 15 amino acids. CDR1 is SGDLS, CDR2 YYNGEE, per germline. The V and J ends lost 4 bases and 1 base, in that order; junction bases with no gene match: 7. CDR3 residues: CASSIGQGPSYEQYF. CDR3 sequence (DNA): TGTGCCAGCAGCATCGGACAGGGCCCGTCCTACGAGCAGTACTTC.

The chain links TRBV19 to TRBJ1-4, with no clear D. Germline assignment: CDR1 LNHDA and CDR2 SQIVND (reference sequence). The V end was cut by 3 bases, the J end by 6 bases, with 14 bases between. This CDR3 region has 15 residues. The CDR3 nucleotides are TGTGCCAGTAGTATCTCACACAAGGGAGATGAAAAACTGTTTTTT. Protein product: CASSISHKGDEKLFF.

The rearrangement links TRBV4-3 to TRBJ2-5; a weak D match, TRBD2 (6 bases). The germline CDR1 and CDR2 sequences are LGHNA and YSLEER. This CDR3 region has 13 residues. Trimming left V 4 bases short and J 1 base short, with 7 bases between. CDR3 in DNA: TGCGCCAGCAGCCTGGGACTCCAAGAGACCCAGTACTTC. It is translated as CASSLGLQETQYF.

The chain's CDR3 is CASSSGADGYTF. In DNA form, the CDR3 reads TGTGCCAGCAGCTCGGGGGCGGATGGCTACACCTTC. This sequence joins TRBV7-3 and TRBJ1-2, with D possibly being TRBD1 (6 bases). CDR1 and CDR2 from the germline V gene are SGHTA and FQGTGA. Trimming left V 4 bases short and J 6 bases short, with 9 bases between. The CDR3 length is 12 residues.

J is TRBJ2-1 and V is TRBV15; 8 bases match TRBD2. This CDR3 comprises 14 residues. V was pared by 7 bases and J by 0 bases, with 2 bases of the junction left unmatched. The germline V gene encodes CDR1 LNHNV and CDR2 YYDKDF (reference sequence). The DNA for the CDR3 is TGTGCCACCACCGCGGGGGGCTCCTACAATGAGCAGTTCTTC. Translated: CATTAGGSYNEQFF.

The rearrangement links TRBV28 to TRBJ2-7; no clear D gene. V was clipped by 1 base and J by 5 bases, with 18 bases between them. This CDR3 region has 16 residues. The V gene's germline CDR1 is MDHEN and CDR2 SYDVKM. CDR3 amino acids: CASSLFSVDRRDEQYF. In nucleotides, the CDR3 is TGTGCCAGCAGTTTATTTTCCGTGGATAGACGGGACGAGCAGTACTTC.

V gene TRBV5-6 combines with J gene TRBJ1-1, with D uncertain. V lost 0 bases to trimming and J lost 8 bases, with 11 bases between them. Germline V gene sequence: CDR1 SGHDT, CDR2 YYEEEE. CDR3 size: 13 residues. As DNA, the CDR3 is TGTGCCAGCAGCTTGGTTCTGTCGAAGGAAGCTTTCTTT. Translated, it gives CASSLVLSKEAFF.

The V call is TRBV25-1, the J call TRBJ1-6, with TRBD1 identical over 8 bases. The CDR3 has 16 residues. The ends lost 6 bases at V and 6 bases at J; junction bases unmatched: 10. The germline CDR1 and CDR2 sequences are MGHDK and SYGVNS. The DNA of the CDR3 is TGTGCCAGCAGCATAGGAGACAGGGGAAGTAATTCACCCCTCCACTTT. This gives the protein CASSIGDRGSNSPLHF.

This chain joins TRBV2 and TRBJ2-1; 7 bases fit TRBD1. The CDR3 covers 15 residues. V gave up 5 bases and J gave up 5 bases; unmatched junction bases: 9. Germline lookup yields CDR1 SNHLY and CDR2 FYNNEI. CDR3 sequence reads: CASSQEQGPDNEQFF. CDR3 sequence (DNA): TGTGCCAGCAGTCAAGAACAGGGGCCGGACAATGAGCAGTTCTTC.

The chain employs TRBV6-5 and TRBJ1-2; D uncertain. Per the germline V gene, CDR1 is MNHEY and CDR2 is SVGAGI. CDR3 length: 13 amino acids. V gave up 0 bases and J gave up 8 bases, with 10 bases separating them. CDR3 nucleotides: TGTGCCAGCAGTTACTCACGAGGTTTGGGCTACACCTTC. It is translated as CASSYSRGLGYTF.

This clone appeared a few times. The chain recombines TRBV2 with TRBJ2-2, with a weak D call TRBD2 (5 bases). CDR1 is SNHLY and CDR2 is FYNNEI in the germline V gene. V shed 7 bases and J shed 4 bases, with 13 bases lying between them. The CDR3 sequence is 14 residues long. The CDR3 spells CASTERVRTGELFF. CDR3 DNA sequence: TGTGCCAGCACAGAGAGGGTTCGCACCGGGGAGCTGTTTTTT.

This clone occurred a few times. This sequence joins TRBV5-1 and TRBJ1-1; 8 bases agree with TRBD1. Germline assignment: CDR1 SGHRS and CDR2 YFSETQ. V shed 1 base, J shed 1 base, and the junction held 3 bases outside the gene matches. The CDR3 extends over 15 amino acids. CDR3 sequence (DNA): TGCGCCAGCAGCTTGCCGCAGGGGGCGAACACTGAAGCTTTCTTT. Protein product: CASSLPQGANTEAFF.

CDR3 sequence reads: CASSLYSSSGNTIYF. CDR3 coding DNA: TGCGCCAGCAGCTTGTATAGTAGCTCTGGAAACACCATATATTTT. This chain connects TRBV5-1 to TRBJ1-3; D ambiguous. This CDR3 has 15 amino acids. Trimming removed 1 base from V and 0 bases from J, with 8 bases in between. Germline V CDR1 and CDR2: SGHRS, YFSETQ.